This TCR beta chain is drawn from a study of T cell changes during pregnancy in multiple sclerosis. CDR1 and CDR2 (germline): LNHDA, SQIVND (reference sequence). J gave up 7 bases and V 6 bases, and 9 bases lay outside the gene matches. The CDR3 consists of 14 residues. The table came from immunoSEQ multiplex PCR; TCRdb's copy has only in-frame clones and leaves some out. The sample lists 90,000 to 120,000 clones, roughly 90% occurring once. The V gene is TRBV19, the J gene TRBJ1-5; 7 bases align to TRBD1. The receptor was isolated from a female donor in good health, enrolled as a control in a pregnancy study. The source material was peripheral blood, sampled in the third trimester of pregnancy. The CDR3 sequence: CASSDQGVRQPQHF. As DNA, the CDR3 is TGTGCCAGTAGCGATCAGGGGGTGAGGCAGCCCCAGCATTTT.